Shown below are 6 T cell receptor beta chains from a single sample sequenced in a study of blood T cells in healthy people across ages. The use of a sample-barcoded 5' primer and a J-beta primer mix characterized a second PCR of roughly 6 to 12 cycles. TCRdb reprocessed the 5' RACE reads via MiXCR and lists one record per CDR3 protein. This table has approximately 1.5 million distinct CDR3 sequences, around 40% appearing once. The sample was blood. The receptor set was obtained from a woman between 18 and 29 years old in good health.

This clonotype has ten or more counts. The V gene is TRBV29-1, the J gene TRBJ1-2; no clear D gene. V gave up 7 bases and J gave up 8 bases, with 14 bases separating them. The CDR3 has 11 residues. Germline loops: CDR1 SQVTM, CDR2 ANQGSEA. DNA for the CDR3: TGCAGCGCCCCATCCGGGCGCGGCTACACCTTC. Protein product: CSAPSGRGYTF.

The chain recombines TRBV12-3 or TRBV12-4 with TRBJ2-1; D not resolved. The J call is doubtful: the DNA matches TRBJ2-7 better. The CDR3 covers 14 residues. The CDR3 sequence is CASSATTAYNEQYF. The CDR3 DNA sequence: TGTGCCAGCAGTGCGACGACGGCCTACAATGAGCAGTACTTC.

The table lists this clonotype with a few counts. The chain joins TRBV7-9 to TRBJ2-5; the D call may be TRBD1 or TRBD2 (5 bases each). This CDR3 contains 14 residues. Trimming removed 2 bases from V and 10 bases from J, with 17 bases in between. Germline-derived CDR1 and CDR2 are SEHNR and FQNEAQ (reference sequence). CDR3 region: CASSLPGPSLNQYF. The DNA for the CDR3 is TGTGCCAGCAGCTTACCGGGGCCTAGTTTGAACCAGTACTTC.

The chain is built from TRBV20-1 and TRBJ1-2, with 11 bases that match TRBD1. The germline gives CDR1 DFQATT, CDR2 SNEGSKA (reference sequence). This CDR3 has 15 residues. V dropped 0 bases and J dropped 3; count of bases not matched to a gene: 3. The CDR3 DNA sequence: TGCAGTGCTAGAGAGGGGACAGGGGGAGACTATGGCTACACCTTC. It is translated as CSAREGTGGDYGYTF.

This clonotype was counted a few times. The V call is TRBV20-1, the J call TRBJ2-1, with 7 bases aligning to TRBD1. Losses at the gene ends were 5 bases for V and 5 bases for J; bases not matched to a gene: 9. CDR1 and CDR2 from the germline V gene are DFQATT and SNEGSKA (reference sequence). The CDR3 extends over 14 amino acids. The CDR3 protein is CSALPGQFNNEQFF. The DNA for the CDR3 is TGCAGTGCTCTTCCGGGACAGTTTAACAATGAGCAGTTCTTC.

The CDR3 spells CASKRDLFTDTQYF. The CDR3 DNA reads as TGCGCCAGCAAAAGGGACCTCTTCACAGATACGCAGTATTTT. The rearrangement links TRBV5-1 to TRBJ2-3; either TRBD1 or TRBD2 may fit D (5 bases each). The V and J ends lost 6 bases and 2 bases respectively, with 13 bases between them. CDR3 length equals 14 residues. Germline V gene data show CDR1 as SGHRS and CDR2 as YFSETQ.